The 25 T cell receptor beta chains below come from one sample, sequenced in a study of tumor-infiltrating lymphocytes in primary liver carcinoma. The investigators made TCR beta cDNA from 400 to 550 ng total RNA, using a constant-region primer. Employing slightly modified ARM-PCR, three nested multiplex PCR rounds were run, and these gave rise to the TCR beta libraries. For about 11 cycles apiece, the opening two PCR rounds ran with TRBV1-TRBV30 forward primers and a C-beta reverse primer. TCRdb re-derived calls from the multiplex PCR reads in MiXCR, one entry per CDR3 protein. This sample has about 22,000 distinct CDR3 sequences, with over 75% found just once. Extraction of RNA together with DNA used about 17-30 mg of unsorted bulk tissue. The sequencing input was liver tumor tissue from sampling region 2. Noted subset: tumor region T2, inferior pole. Receptors were obtained from a woman aged 25 to 39 with primary liver carcinoma and hepatitis B virus infection.

By frequency in the sample, this clonotype is medium-sized. The chain couples TRBV10-2 to TRBJ2-1; perhaps TRBD2 as D (5 bases). CDR3 size: 14 residues. CDR1 is WSHSY and CDR2 is SAAADI in the germline V gene. V was trimmed by 7 bases and J by 4 bases, leaving 14 bases between them. Here the CDR3 DNA reads TGCGCCAGCAAGCGGAGAGAGGGTTACAATGAGCAGTTCTTC. Its translation: CASKRREGYNEQFF.

Points on this clonotype: This could be a read error, since a much larger clone is one nucleotide away. The chain joins TRBV20-1 to TRBJ2-5, with D perhaps assigned TRBD1 or TRBD2 (6 bases each). The CDR3 consists of 14 residues. Germline V gives CDR1 DFQATT, CDR2 SNEGSKA (reference sequence). V lost 5 bases to trimming and J lost 7 bases, with 20 bases between them. CDR3 nucleotide sequence: TGCAGTGCTCCGCTTAGGGGGAGGCCCTCGACCCAGTACTTC. Translation: CSAPLRGRPSTQYF.

Of note for this clonotype: Since the CDR3 does not end with the conserved phenylalanine or tryptophan, this likely comes from a read error. The chain couples TRBV11-2 to TRBJ1-2, with no clear D. Trimming pared 2 bases from V and 8 bases from J, leaving 18 bases between. Germline assignment: CDR1 SGHAT and CDR2 FQNNGV. This CDR3 spans 15 amino acids. This CDR3 is CASSLHGMVGRGYTL. The CDR3 DNA reads as TGTGCCAGCAGCTTACATGGGATGGTAGGGAGAGGCTACACCTTA.

By sample fraction, this clonotype is large. V and J are TRBV29-1 and TRBJ2-2; D unclear. The CDR3 loop spans 13 amino acids. Germline V lookup: CDR1 SQVTM, CDR2 ANQGSEA. V lost 4 bases and J lost 3, with 9 bases in between. The CDR3 DNA is TGCAGCGTTGGGAGACGAGACACCGGGGAGCTGTTTTTT. This encodes CSVGRRDTGELFF.

In the case of this clonotype: The conserved closing phenylalanine or tryptophan is absent in this CDR3, likely reflecting a read error. This rearrangement joins TRBV7-8 to TRBJ2-5; D possibly uses TRBD1 or TRBD2 (5 bases each). Trimming pared 2 bases from V and 5 bases from J, leaving 15 bases between. The CDR3 covers 15 residues. Germline V gene sequence: CDR1 SGHVS, CDR2 FQNEAQ. The CDR3 region has the DNA TGTGCCAGCAGCTTATCCCGGAGGACACGGGAGACCCAGTACCTT. Translation: CASSLSRRTRETQYL.

As regards this clonotype: Because the CDR3 is missing its conserved closing phenylalanine or tryptophan, this is likely a read error. The V and J genes are TRBV6-6 and TRBJ1-2, with D uncertain. The CDR3 sequence is 13 residues long. In germline, CDR1 is MNHNY, CDR2 SVGAGI (reference sequence). The CDR3 protein is CANSFVGFRGYTL. As DNA, the CDR3 is TGTGCCAACAGTTTTGTGGGTTTCCGTGGTTACACCTTA.

As for this clonotype: The junction differs from germline at one of its ends, possibly a read error. The rearrangement joins TRBV10-3 to TRBJ2-1; D unresolved. The CDR3 runs 14 residues. The germline V gene encodes CDR1 ENHRY and CDR2 SYGVKD. The DNA of the CDR3 is TGTGTCATCACTCCCACGGCTACCCGGGATGAGCAGTTCTTC. It codes for CVITPTATRDEQFF.

This clonotype appeared once. V is TRBV29-1 and J is TRBJ1-1; weak D call: TRBD1 (5 bases). Trimming took 5 bases from V and 6 from J, leaving 16 bases between them. The CDR3 covers 13 residues. Germline lookup yields CDR1 SQVTM and CDR2 ANQGSEA. CDR3 in amino acids: CSVCNGALPEAFF. DNA of the CDR3: TGCAGCGTTTGTAACGGGGCGCTCCCTGAAGCTTTCTTT. Full variable domain (remainder filled in from reference TRBV29-1 and TRBJ1-1): SAVISQKPSRDICQRGTSLTIQCQVDSQVTMMFWYRQQPGQSLTLIATANQGSEATYESGFVIDKFPISRPNLTFSTLTVSNMSPEDSSIYLCSVCNGALPEAFFGQGTRLTVV.

Worth noting for this clonotype: At one boundary the junction diverges from the germline segment, which might be a read error. CDR3 region: CASRFTFGTSGSLDTRNF. CDR3 bases: TGTGCCAGCAGATTCACCTTTGGGACTAGCGGGAGTTTAGATACGCGGAATTTT. V usage is TRBV11-2 and J usage is TRBJ2-3; 14 positions agree with TRBD2. Germline V lookup: CDR1 SGHAT, CDR2 FQNNGV. The CDR3 length is 18 residues.

Comments on this clonotype: A junction end diverges from the germline sequence, so it may reflect a read error. The chain joins TRBV6-5 to TRBJ2-2; possible D gene TRBD1, 6 bases. Per the germline V gene, CDR1 is MNHEY and CDR2 is SVGAGI. This CDR3 has 15 residues. The CDR3 loop is CASSPRTEFTGELFF. CDR3 DNA: TGTGCTAGCAGTCCGAGGACAGAGTTCACCGGGGAGCTGTTTTTT.

About this clonotype: Germline is not matched at one junction end, which may reflect a read error. This chain links TRBV5-1 with TRBJ1-3, with D tentatively TRBD1 (5 bases). Germline loops: CDR1 SGHRS, CDR2 YFSETQ. The CDR3 totals 17 residues. CDR3: CVRSITTGTLAGITIYF. Here the CDR3 DNA reads TGCGTCAGGAGCATCACGACCGGGACCCTCGCTGGAATCACCATATATTTT.

Details on this clonotype: The germline gene is not matched at one end of the junction; a read error may be the cause. The chain employs TRBV5-5 and TRBJ1-2; D not certain. Germline-derived CDR1 and CDR2 are SGHKS and YYEKEE (reference sequence). The CDR3 is 15 residues long. The CDR3 sequence: CASRLVSDPEYGYTF. As DNA, the CDR3 is TGTGCCAGCAGATTGGTGTCCGACCCCGAGTATGGCTACACCTTC.

Worth noting for this clonotype: This could be a read error, since a much larger clone is one nucleotide away. The chain recombines TRBV19 with TRBJ1-1, with 7 nucleotides matching TRBD1. The CDR3 totals 16 residues. Unmatched junction bases numbered 17, after V lost 5 bases and J lost 8 bases. From germline, CDR1 is LNHDA and CDR2 SQIVND (reference sequence). Written as DNA, the CDR3 is TGTGCCAGTAGTGCCGAGTCTACACAGGGGTACAAGGAAGCTTTCTTT. It translates to CASSAESTQGYKEAFF.

In regard to this clonotype: Germline and junction disagree at one end, which may indicate a read error. The rearrangement links TRBV5-1 to TRBJ1-2; D may be TRBD1 (6 bases). Germline loops: CDR1 SGHRS, CDR2 YFSETQ. The CDR3 has 13 residues. DNA for the CDR3: TGCGCCGGCAGCCCGACAGGAACCAGTGGCTACACCTTC. Translating it yields CAGSPTGTSGYTF.

This clonotype was seen more than once but under ten times. V is TRBV6-5 and J is TRBJ2-7, with a possible D match to TRBD1 (6 bases). The CDR3 length is 15 residues. Germline values: CDR1 MNHEY, CDR2 SVGAGI. CDR3 amino acids: CAGGYKDSSSYEQYF. The DNA of the CDR3 is TGTGCTGGCGGTTACAAGGACAGCAGCTCCTACGAGCAGTACTTC.

Regarding this clonotype: An end of the junction differs from the germline gene, which may be a read error. This chain joins TRBV12-3 or TRBV12-4 and TRBJ2-5; D possibly matches TRBD1 or TRBD2 (6 bases each). The CDR3 loop spans 15 amino acids. The CDR3 here is CASNTYPGGEETHYF. As DNA, the CDR3 is TGTGCCAGTAACACCTACCCCGGGGGCGAAGAGACCCATTACTTC.

With regard to this clonotype: At one boundary the junction diverges from the germline segment, which might be a read error. The rearrangement uses TRBV11-2 and TRBJ2-3; D remains ambiguous. CDR1 and CDR2 from the germline V gene are SGHAT and FQNNGV. The CDR3 has 14 amino acids. CDR3 residues: CASSLAYSTNTQYF. In nucleotides, the CDR3 is TGTGCCAGCAGCTTGGCTTATAGCACAAATACGCAATATTTT.

Of note for this clonotype: A junction boundary mismatches the germline segment, possibly from a read error. The chain is built from TRBV11-2 and TRBJ2-2; TRBD2 matches at 8 bases. Looked up from germline, CDR1 is SGHAT and CDR2 is FQNNGV. This CDR3 comprises 18 residues. The DNA for the CDR3 is TGTACCAGCAGCTCACCCCGAGCGGGAGACCCGAACACCTGGGAGCTGTTTTTT. It specifies CTSSSPRAGDPNTWELFF.

A word on this clonotype: Lacking the conserved final phenylalanine or tryptophan, this CDR3 likely reflects a read error. This rearrangement joins TRBV4-1 to TRBJ2-3; D gene ambiguous. The CDR3 has 15 residues. CDR1 is MGHRA and CDR2 is YSYEKL in the germline V gene. This chain's CDR3 is CASSQGPAKGDTQYY. The CDR3 nucleotides read TGCGCCAGTAGCCAAGGTCCAGCCAAAGGAGATACGCAGTATTAT.

Turning to this clonotype: The junction does not match germline at one end; this may be a read error. This chain links TRBV4-3 with TRBJ2-1; D is uncertain. This CDR3 spans 16 amino acids. Looked up from germline, CDR1 is LGHNA and CDR2 is YSLEER. The CDR3 DNA reads TGCGCCAACAGCCAAGATGCGGAGAGCTCCTACAATGAGCAGTTCTTC. It is translated as CANSQDAESSYNEQFF.

In its sample, this clonotype was seen a few times. Germline and junction disagree at one end, which may indicate a read error. The J gene is TRBJ2-7, the V gene TRBV10-3; perhaps TRBD2 as D (6 bases). The CDR3 covers 12 residues. In germline, CDR1 is ENHRY, CDR2 SYGVKD. CDR3 nucleotide sequence: TGTGCCATTAGTGAAACGGACTACAAGCAGTACTTC. The encoded protein is CAISETDYKQYF.

In regard to this clonotype: The CDR3 does not end in the conserved phenylalanine or tryptophan, so this is likely a read error. This chain's CDR3 is CAGSLATASYEQYL. CDR3 DNA: TGTGCTGGCAGCTTAGCGACGGCCTCCTACGAGCAGTACCTC. The J gene is TRBJ2-7, the V gene TRBV11-1; tentative D call: TRBD2 (5 bases). Per the germline V gene, CDR1 is SGHAT and CDR2 is FQDESV (reference sequence). The CDR3 contains 14 residues.

Note on this clonotype: Germline and junction disagree at one end, which may indicate a read error. V gene TRBV11-2 combines with J gene TRBJ1-1; 8 bases match TRBD1. CDR3 length: 14 residues. Germline values: CDR1 SGHAT, CDR2 FQNNGV. The DNA for the CDR3 is TGTGCCAGCAGCTATACAGGGGGGAGGACTGAGGCTTTCTTT. Translation: CASSYTGGRTEAFF.

This clonotype was counted only a few times. The chain recombines TRBV7-2 with TRBJ1-1; a weak D match, TRBD1 (6 bases). The CDR3 extends over 18 amino acids. Germline CDR1 and CDR2: SGHTA and FQGNSA. V was shortened by 5 bases and J by 1 base, with 23 bases between the two germline ends. In nucleotides, the CDR3 is TGTGCCAGCAGCCCTCGACTGAGGGGGATGAGCACGAACACTGAAGCTTTCTTT. Translating it yields CASSPRLRGMSTNTEAFF.

A remark on this clonotype: It is likely a read error, because the conserved phenylalanine at the end of the CDR3 is missing. The V and J genes are TRBV11-3 and TRBJ2-1, with D possibly matching TRBD1 (5 bases). Trimming removed 3 bases at V and 0 bases at J, with 9 bases between. CDR3 length: 15 residues. Per germline, CDR1 SGHNT and CDR2 YENEEA. The CDR3 spells CASSFRAHSYNEQFS. Written as DNA, the CDR3 is TGTGCCAGCAGCTTCAGGGCCCACTCCTACAATGAGCAGTTCTCC.